Each of the 5 T cell receptor beta chains below was sequenced from the same sample in a study of blood T cell repertoires in COVID-19. Libraries were prepared by immunoSEQ multiplex PCR; TCRdb keeps only in-frame clonotypes and omits some of them. Here the sample spans 200,000 to 250,000 clones, 90% to 95% being singletons. The sample was peripheral blood. The receptors here all came from a man aged 25-40 years with acute or convalescent COVID-19.

The V call is TRBV9, the J call TRBJ2-7; TRBD1 might be the D (8 bases). The CDR3 spans 17 residues. From germline, CDR1 is SGDLS and CDR2 YYNGEE. Trimming removed 5 bases at V and 7 bases at J, with 28 bases between. The CDR3 nucleotides are TGTGCCAGCAGTGGCCCCCGGGACAGGACGTGGGGGGGGGAGCAGTACTTC. Its protein is CASSGPRDRTWGGEQYF.

This chain uses TRBV7-2 with TRBJ1-6, with TRBD1 matching 7 bases. J was trimmed by 6 bases and V by 5 bases; bases with no gene match: 10. The CDR3 covers 16 residues. The V gene's germline CDR1 is SGHTA and CDR2 FQGNSA. CDR3 region: CASSKTTGRVNSPLHF. CDR3 nucleotides: TGTGCCAGCAGCAAAACGACAGGGAGAGTTAATTCACCCCTCCACTTT.

The chain joins TRBV6-5 to TRBJ2-2, with D possibly matching TRBD1 (5 bases). V lost 0 bases and J lost 1, with 9 bases in between. The CDR3 runs to 16 residues. Germline V gives CDR1 MNHEY, CDR2 SVGAGI. The CDR3 here is CASSYSNRRNTGELFF. The DNA of the CDR3 is TGTGCCAGCAGTTACTCGAACAGGAGGAACACCGGGGAGCTGTTTTTT.

The genes are TRBV4-1 and TRBJ1-2; no clear D gene. CDR1 MGHRA and CDR2 YSYEKL come from the germline V gene. V dropped 0 bases and J dropped 1 base, with 12 bases sitting between them. CDR3 length: 16 residues. This chain's CDR3 is CASSQDPAHSNYGYTF. The CDR3 DNA sequence: TGCGCCAGCAGCCAAGATCCCGCACACAGTAACTATGGCTACACCTTC.

CDR3: CASTDTPYSGRGGDTQYF. DNA for the CDR3: TGCGCCAGCACCGATACCCCCTACAGCGGGAGGGGTGGAGATACGCAGTATTTT. V gene TRBV5-1 combines with J gene TRBJ2-3; TRBD2 agrees at 10 bases. The length of the CDR3 is 18 residues. With V trimmed by 6 bases and J by 5 bases, 18 bases remained unmatched. Looked up from germline, CDR1 is SGHRS and CDR2 is YFSETQ.